The sequence of this T cell receptor beta chain was determined in a study of neoadjuvant anti-PD-1 for oral cavity cancer. As for the study in general: Patients mostly received three to four biweekly nivolumab doses at 3 mg/kg before surgery.

V gave up 3 bases and J gave up 3 bases, with 15 bases separating them. CDR1 is SGHNT and CDR2 is YYREEE in the germline V gene (reference sequence). The CDR3 loop spans 16 amino acids. Produced via immunoSEQ multiplex PCR; TCRdb's table is partial and in-frame only. This table has over 80,000 clones, around 80% appearing once. Analysis of PBMCs was direct, with no culture step. V gene TRBV5-4 combines with J gene TRBJ1-4; D may be TRBD1 (5 bases). Sequencing used PBMCs, obtained before nivolumab (anti-PD-1) treatment. This TCR was recovered from a person aged 40-85 years with oral cavity squamous cell carcinoma. The CDR3 nucleotides are TGTGCCAGCAGCTCAGGGCCCCTGACAGCTAATGAAAAACTGTTTTTT. This sequence encodes CASSSGPLTANEKLFF. Full variable domain (missing parts from reference TRBV5-4 and TRBJ1-4): ETGVTQSPTHLIKTRGQQVTLRCSSQSGHNTVSWYQQALGQGPQFIFQYYREEENGRGNFPPRFSGLQFPNYSSELNVNALELDDSALYLCASSSGPLTANEKLFFGSGTQLSVL.